The TCR beta chain under discussion was sequenced for a study of cytomegalovirus exposure and HLA in healthy donors. Findings and limits, study-wide: The study found most TCR sequences rare, yet found some public TCRs in many donors. A later analysis linked roughly 17,000 TCR beta sequences to HLA alleles at 0.05 false discovery rate.

This clone occurred a few times. Its antigen is unidentified. The PCR used 60 Vbeta and 13 Jbeta primers. TCRdb's copy holds only in-frame clones and misses some; the assay was immunoSEQ multiplex PCR. This sample yields roughly 98,000 clones, of which about four fifths are seen a single time; 9.5% to 12% belongs to the top ten. Germline V lookup: CDR1 SGHRS, CDR2 YFSETQ. This CDR3 spans 14 amino acids. V was pared by 4 bases and J by 10 bases, with 17 bases between. The chain uses TRBV5-1 and TRBJ1-4; a possible D gene is TRBD1 (6 bases). This sequence originates from a man between 18 and 29 years old in good health and CMV-seropositive. Source material: PBMCs. In nucleotides, the CDR3 is TGCGCCAGCAGCCAGACAGGTCCTCAGGGAAAACTGTTTTTT. Protein: CASSQTGPQGKLFF. Looking up the rest from reference TRBV5-1 and TRBJ1-4 gives the full variable domain: KAGVTQTPRYLIKTRGQQVTLSCSPISGHRSVSWYQQTPGQGLQFLFEYFSETQRNKGNFPGRFSGRQFSNSRSEMNVSTLELGDSALYLCASSQTGPQGKLFFGSGTQLSVL.